What follows are 26 T cell receptor beta chains derived from one specimen sequenced in a study of T-cell memory formation after mild COVID-19. TCRdb redid the calling of the 5' RACE reads with MiXCR, one entry per CDR3 protein. The sample has around 500,000 distinct CDR3 sequences, roughly 18% seen once. The sequenced sample consisted of PBMCs or a T cell subset sorted from them (not recorded which). These receptors were taken from an adult woman who had mild COVID-19 (a few samples of this study predate the infection). Cell type and time point are not known.

The chain couples TRBV2 to TRBJ1-2; 8 bases line up with TRBD1. This CDR3 has 13 amino acids. In germline, CDR1 is SNHLY, CDR2 FYNNEI. J lost 7 bases, V lost 7 bases, and 8 bases had no gene match. CDR3 region: CASKRTGIGGYTF. The CDR3 DNA sequence: TGTGCCAGCAAGAGGACAGGGATTGGTGGCTACACCTTC.

This clonotype was observed a few times. This chain links TRBV20-1 with TRBJ1-5; 11 positions match TRBD1. The CDR3 is 17 amino acids. With 4 bases clipped from V and 4 bases from J, the junction kept 12 bases outside the gene matches. The germline CDR1 and CDR2 sequences are DFQATT and SNEGSKA (reference sequence). CDR3 in amino acids: CSAIGTGGNIGNQPQHF. The DNA of the CDR3 is TGCAGTGCTATCGGGACAGGGGGTAACATCGGTAATCAGCCCCAGCATTTT.

This clonotype was seen only a few times. The chain couples TRBV20-1 to TRBJ2-5, with D unresolved. Germline V lookup: CDR1 DFQATT, CDR2 SNEGSKA (reference sequence). This CDR3 has 12 amino acids. V was shortened by 0 bases and J by 5 bases, with 7 bases between the two germline ends. CDR3 coding DNA: TGCAGTGCTAGAGAAGGGAAGGAGACCCAGTACTTC. Translated, it gives CSAREGKETQYF.

The gene calls are TRBV20-1 and TRBJ2-1; D may be TRBD1 (5 bases). The CDR3 covers 14 residues. Germline CDR1 DFQATT, CDR2 SNEGSKA (reference sequence). V gave up 0 bases and J gave up 6 bases, with 12 bases separating them. CDR3 loop: CSARDRANPNEQFF. The CDR3 nucleotides are TGCAGTGCTAGAGACAGGGCAAACCCCAATGAGCAGTTCTTC.

This clonotype was observed a few times. CDR3 sequence (DNA): TGTGCCAGCACGCGGGCGGGGGGCGAACGTGGAGCTTTCTTT. Its translation is CASTRAGGERGAFF. The chain uses TRBV6-5 and TRBJ1-1, with D possibly TRBD1 on 6 matching bases. Between the trimmed V and J ends, which lost 7 bases and 10 bases, there was a span of 22 bases. The CDR3 runs 14 residues. Per the germline V gene, CDR1 is MNHEY and CDR2 is SVGAGI.

In its sample, this clonotype was seen many times. The J gene is TRBJ2-7, the V gene TRBV11-2; D might be TRBD1 or TRBD2, each matching 5 bases. This CDR3 contains 15 residues. Germline V gene lookup returns CDR1 SGHAT and CDR2 FQNNGV. V was shortened by 5 bases and J by 0 bases, with 14 bases between the two germline ends. The chain's CDR3 is CASSPRGSLSYEQYF. CDR3 bases: TGTGCCAGCAGCCCCCGGGGCAGTCTCTCCTACGAGCAGTACTTC. Full variable domain (outside the CDR3, taken from reference TRBV11-2 and TRBJ2-7): EAGVAQSPRYKIIEKRQSVAFWCNPISGHATLYWYQQILGQGPKLLIQFQNNGVVDDSQLPKDRFSAERLKGVDSTLKIQPAKLEDSAVYLCASSPRGSLSYEQYFGPGTRLTVT.

V and J are TRBV10-3 and TRBJ2-4, with D tentatively TRBD1 or TRBD2 (5 bases each). The CDR3 runs 13 residues. Trimming stripped 5 bases from V and 10 bases from J, with 15 bases between. Per germline, CDR1 ENHRY and CDR2 SYGVKD. Here the CDR3 reads CAISRDLRGIQYF. DNA for the CDR3: TGTGCCATCAGTCGGGACCTTAGAGGAATTCAGTACTTC.

The chain links TRBV7-9 to TRBJ1-2; unclear D gene. V gave up 8 bases and J gave up 1 base, with 8 bases separating them. CDR1 is SEHNR and CDR2 is FQNEAQ in the germline V gene (reference sequence). The CDR3 spans 12 residues. The CDR3: CASSAFNYGYTF. CDR3 in DNA: TGTGCCAGCTCGGCCTTTAACTATGGCTACACCTTC. The variable domain in full, completed from reference TRBV7-9 and TRBJ1-2, reads DTGVSQNPRHKITKRGQNVTFRCDPISEHNRLYWYRQTLGQGPEFLTYFQNEAQLEKSRLLSDRFSAERPKGSFSTLEIQRTEQGDSAMYLCASSAFNYGYTFGSGTRLTVV.

The chain links TRBV7-2 to TRBJ2-6; D unresolved. CDR3 length: 15 amino acids. Trimming took off 6 bases at V and 1 base at J, with 10 bases between the two ends. In germline, CDR1 is SGHTA, CDR2 FQGNSA. For the CDR3, the DNA is TGTGCCAGCAGTGGAGTAGGGTCTGGGGCCAACGTCCTGACTTTC. Its translation: CASSGVGSGANVLTF.

In its sample, this clonotype was seen a few times. The rearrangement joins TRBV7-8 to TRBJ2-1, with 9 bases aligning to TRBD2. From germline, CDR1 is SGHVS and CDR2 FQNEAQ. The V and J ends lost 1 base and 9 bases, in that order; junction bases with no gene match: 13. This CDR3 contains 17 residues. The CDR3 nucleotides are TGTGCCAGCAGCTTAGAGCTTCGGGTTAGCGGGGGTACTGAGCAGTTCTTC. Its protein is CASSLELRVSGGTEQFF. Looking up the rest from reference TRBV7-8 and TRBJ2-1 gives the full variable domain: GAGVSQSPRYKVAKRGQDVALRCDPISGHVSLFWYQQALGQGPEFLTYFQNEAQLDKSGLPSDRFFAERPEGSVSTLKIQRTQQEDSAVYLCASSLELRVSGGTEQFFGPGTRLTVL.

This clonotype was seen a handful of times. This sequence joins TRBV5-1 and TRBJ2-1, with 12 bases aligning to TRBD2. This CDR3 has 17 amino acids. V lost 0 bases, J lost 5 bases, and 6 bases stayed unmatched. Looked up from germline, CDR1 is SGHRS and CDR2 is YFSETQ. The DNA for the CDR3 is TGCGCCAGCAGCTTGGGAATTCTAGCGGGAGGGAACAATGAGCAGTTCTTC. Translated, it gives CASSLGILAGGNNEQFF.

The sample holds a few counts of this clonotype. This chain uses TRBV9 with TRBJ2-1, with TRBD2 matching 9 bases. The V and J ends lost 3 bases and 12 bases, in that order; junction bases with no gene match: 13. This CDR3 has 15 residues. Germline CDR1 is SGDLS and CDR2 is YYNGEE. Here the CDR3 reads CASSEPGLARGGQFF. CDR3 DNA: TGTGCCAGCAGCGAACCGGGACTAGCTCGTGGGGGGCAGTTCTTC. The entire variable domain, with the rest obtained from reference TRBV9 and TRBJ2-1, is as follows: DSGVTQTPKHLITATGQRVTLRCSPRSGDLSVYWYQQSLDQGLQFLIQYYNGEERAKGNILERFSAQQFPDLHSELNLSSLELGDSALYFCASSEPGLARGGQFFGPGTRLTVL.

In this sample, this clonotype turned up a few times. The chain carries TRBV7-6 and TRBJ1-6, with D possibly TRBD1 on 6 matching bases. This CDR3 comprises 15 residues. Germline CDR1 and CDR2: SGHVS and FNYEAQ. Trimming took off 4 bases at V and 9 bases at J, with 16 bases between the two ends. The CDR3 is CASSSPGEKGSPLHF. The CDR3 coding sequence is TGTGCCAGCAGCTCCCCAGGGGAGAAGGGTTCACCCCTCCACTTT.

This clonotype was seen more than once but under ten times. This chain connects TRBV12-3 or TRBV12-4 to TRBJ2-7, with D unresolved. The CDR3 extends over 14 amino acids. Trimming pared 1 base from V and 3 bases from J, leaving 10 bases between. The CDR3 region has the DNA TGTGCCAGCAGTTTAGGTTTAGACGGCTACGAGCAGTACTTC. Its protein product is CASSLGLDGYEQYF.

This clonotype was detected many times. V is TRBV6-2 or TRBV6-3 and J is TRBJ1-1; D unclear. The CDR3 consists of 13 residues. Trimming stripped 5 bases from V and 1 base from J, with 8 bases between. The germline V gene encodes CDR1 MNHEY and CDR2 SVGEGT. This chain's CDR3 is CASSLRENTEAFF. DNA for the CDR3: TGTGCCAGCAGTCTCCGGGAGAACACTGAAGCTTTCTTT.

This clonotype was counted only a few times. The chain carries TRBV3-1 and TRBJ2-5; 10 nucleotides line up with TRBD2. CDR3 length equals 16 residues. With 4 bases clipped from V and 4 bases from J, the junction kept 9 bases outside the gene matches. Germline V CDR1 and CDR2: LGHDT, YNNKEL (reference sequence). CDR3 amino acids: CASSPTSGGAVETQYF. CDR3 bases: TGTGCCAGCAGCCCGACCAGCGGGGGGGCCGTAGAGACCCAGTACTTC.

The gene calls are TRBV7-6 and TRBJ2-2, with 11 bases matching TRBD1. V dropped 0 bases and J dropped 0; count of bases not matched to a gene: 6. This CDR3 has 19 amino acids. Germline CDR1 SGHVS, CDR2 FNYEAQ. CDR3 nucleotide sequence: TGTGCCAGCAGCTTAGCTGGGACAGGGGGTATACCGAACACCGGGGAGCTGTTTTTT. Translating gives CASSLAGTGGIPNTGELFF.

This clonotype has at least ten counts. A junction boundary mismatches the germline segment, possibly from a read error. The rearrangement uses TRBV5-1 and TRBJ2-1; D not certain. This CDR3 comprises 14 residues. CDR1 SGHRS and CDR2 YFSETQ come from the germline V gene. CDR3 nucleotide sequence: TGTGCCAGCAGCTTGGACGGTTCCTACAATGAGCAGTTCTTC. Translation gives CASSLDGSYNEQFF.

This clonotype was counted many times. The chain uses TRBV12-3 or TRBV12-4 and TRBJ2-3; D gene unclear. The CDR3 covers 15 residues. Trimming pared 2 bases from V and 4 bases from J, leaving 13 bases between. The CDR3 sequence is CASSLFGLRSDTQYF. CDR3 DNA: TGTGCCAGCAGTTTATTTGGGCTCCGGTCAGATACGCAGTATTTT.

J is TRBJ2-7 and V is TRBV10-3; D call uncertain. This CDR3 is 15 amino acids long. Trimming stripped 7 bases from V and 7 bases from J, with 23 bases between. Germline values: CDR1 ENHRY, CDR2 SYGVKD. This CDR3 is CAIKGSDLNFGEQYF. The CDR3 coding sequence is TGTGCCATCAAGGGTTCGGACCTAAACTTCGGGGAGCAGTACTTC.

The chain is built from TRBV20-1 and TRBJ1-5; D is ambiguous. Per the germline V gene, CDR1 is DFQATT and CDR2 is SNEGSKA (reference sequence). This CDR3 has 14 amino acids. V was clipped by 5 bases and J by 2 bases, with 13 bases between them. The CDR3 loop reads CSALDLHGNQPQHF. DNA of the CDR3: TGCAGTGCTTTGGACCTCCACGGCAATCAGCCCCAGCATTTT.

This chain uses TRBV7-2 with TRBJ2-7; weak D call: TRBD1 (5 bases). There are 14 residues in the CDR3. Germline V gives CDR1 SGHTA, CDR2 FQGNSA. V was pared by 1 base and J by 2 bases, with 9 bases between. The CDR3 reads CASSLVWGPYEQYF. CDR3 nucleotide sequence: TGTGCCAGCAGCTTAGTGTGGGGCCCCTACGAGCAGTACTTC.

This clonotype was seen a handful of times. This chain uses TRBV12-3 or TRBV12-4 with TRBJ1-1; D unresolved. V was clipped by 4 bases and J by 6 bases, with 15 bases between them. The CDR3 extends over 14 amino acids. CDR3 protein: CASSYLRVAAEAFF. The CDR3 bases are TGTGCCAGCAGTTATCTTAGGGTGGCGGCTGAAGCTTTCTTT.

This clonotype has a count of ten or more. The chain has TRBV12-3 or TRBV12-4 and TRBJ2-1; D is uncertain. The CDR3 loop spans 13 amino acids. V was pared by 0 bases and J by 5 bases, with 5 bases between. The CDR3 nucleotides are TGTGCCAGCAGTTTAGCGCGAAACAATGAGCAGTTCTTC. It translates to CASSLARNNEQFF.

The J gene is TRBJ2-1, the V gene TRBV11-2, with TRBD2 identical over 10 bases. CDR3 length: 16 amino acids. Trimming took 4 bases from V and 7 from J; bases not matched to a gene: 10. CDR1 and CDR2 from the germline V gene are SGHAT and FQNNGV. CDR3 sequence (DNA): TGTGCCAGCAGCTCTCCTAGCGGGAGAATCCAGAATGAGCAGTTCTTC. Encoded protein: CASSSPSGRIQNEQFF. The variable domain in full, completed from reference TRBV11-2 and TRBJ2-1, reads EAGVAQSPRYKIIEKRQSVAFWCNPISGHATLYWYQQILGQGPKLLIQFQNNGVVDDSQLPKDRFSAERLKGVDSTLKIQPAKLEDSAVYLCASSSPSGRIQNEQFFGPGTRLTVL.

The chain recombines TRBV5-5 with TRBJ1-1; D remains unclear. The CDR3 consists of 14 residues. The V gene lost 0 bases and the J gene lost 2 bases, with 8 bases spanning the gap. CDR1 is SGHKS, CDR2 YYEKEE, per germline (reference sequence). The CDR3 region has the DNA TGTGCCAGCAGCTTGGAGGTGGGAAACACTGAAGCTTTCTTT. Translating it yields CASSLEVGNTEAFF.